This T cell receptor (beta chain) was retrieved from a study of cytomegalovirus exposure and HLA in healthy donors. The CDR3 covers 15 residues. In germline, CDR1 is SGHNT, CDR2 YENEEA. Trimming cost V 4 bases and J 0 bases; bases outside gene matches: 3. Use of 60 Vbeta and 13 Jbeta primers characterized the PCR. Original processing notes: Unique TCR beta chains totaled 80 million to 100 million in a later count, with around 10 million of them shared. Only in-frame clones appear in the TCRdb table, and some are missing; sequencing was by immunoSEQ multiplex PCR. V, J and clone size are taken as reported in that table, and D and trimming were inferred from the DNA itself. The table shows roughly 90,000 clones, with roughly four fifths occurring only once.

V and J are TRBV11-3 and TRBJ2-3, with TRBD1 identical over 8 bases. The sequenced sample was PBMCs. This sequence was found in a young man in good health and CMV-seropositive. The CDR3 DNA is TGTGCCAGCAGCTCCGGACAGGGAAGCACAGATACGCAGTATTTT. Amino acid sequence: CASSSGQGSTDTQYF.